This section outlines one TCR beta chain sequence together with its context. Its recognized antigen is unknown. Base qualities are not provided; no much larger clone lies one nucleotide away. The sample's time point label, decoded: baseline before first vaccination. The vaccinee samples were drawn from two UK trials, COV001 and COV002, one of which was a single-blind randomized controlled phase 2/3 trial testing AZD1222 (ChAdOx1 nCoV-19) in healthy adults. Trial participant PBMC samples were collected at day 0 and day 28 after the second dose for TCRbeta chain sequencing. The CDR3 regions of human TCRbeta chains were subjected to immunosequencing. Concerning the study's data processing: Repertoire TCRs were checked for matches against a reference library of SARS-CoV-2-specific TCRs that had been generated using the MIRA antigen-specificity platform. Breadth meant the fraction of unique TCRs that were SARS-CoV-2-associated, whereas depth meant the fraction of total T cells that were SARS-CoV-2-associated. Using the MIRA data, each spike-specific TCR was mapped to the spike region that the TCR reacts to and placed in a CD4 or CD8 class. Log10-transformed breadth and depth values were compared by one-way ANOVA with Sidak's multiple comparisons tests. TCRdb took over this immuneACCESS table, retaining in-frame rearrangements with V and J assigned. Such tables are incomplete; in checked studies, under half of the missing clones stem from an unresolved V gene, and the remainder is unexplained. The V and J calls and clone size are taken from that table; D and trimming were inferred from the DNA. For this sample there are fewer than 200,000 clones; roughly 92% appear just once. The ten largest make up about 10% of the sample.

The data were obtained in a study of T cell responses to AZD1222 COVID-19 vaccine (dated by TCRdb to the early 2020s). Some background on the complete study: AZD1222 recipients with second doses at about 4 weeks or about 12 weeks were pooled, because spike-specific TCR depth and breadth did not differ between schedules. A total of under 250 trial participants underwent TCR sequencing, of whom roughly 210 had received two doses of AZD1222 and about 25 had received two doses of the MenACWY control vaccine. Enrollment into the trials was organized by age into subgroups of 18-55, 56-69 and 70-plus years, and those subgroups contained 148, 28 and 57 TCR-sequenced participants, respectively.

V trim: 6 bases; J trim: 0 bases; unmatched bases: 10. Including cysteine and phenylalanine, the CDR3 has 17 amino acids. The kept DNA is CDR3 alone, 51 bases in frame from the first base. According to the germline V gene, CDR1 reads MDHEN and CDR2 reads SYDVKM. The research as a whole found: CD4 TCRs associated with the vaccine covered the entire spike protein, and the dominant responses were in regions 160-218 and 743-854. After two AZD1222 doses, both the breadth and the depth of spike-specific TCRs were significantly higher than at day 0 and than in MenACWY recipients. Reportedly, almost half of the unique spike-specific TCRs recognized epitopes lying outside the regions that are mutated in the B.1.351 and B.1.1.7 variants. In the small 56-69-year group, the increase in depth fell short of significance, most likely because of low power. Most participants were white British and females outnumbered males, and the authors suggested that clonal diversity may have been underestimated. Because no samples from the day 14 peak response were available, repertoires could be characterized only after the peak T cell response. Conclusions about previously exposed vaccinees are limited because only five to seven AZD1222 recipients were SARS-CoV-2 seropositive at baseline.

This receptor chain uses TRBV28 and TRBJ2-2; TRBD2 agrees with 7 junctional bases. The TCR sequence derives from an adult in good health. The material sequenced was peripheral blood, taken on day 0 of AZD1222 vaccination. The CDR3 here reads CASSTPVAGANTGELFF. Here is the DNA: TGTGCCAGCAGCACACCAGTCGCGGGGGCGAACACCGGGGAGCTGTTTTTT.